This T cell receptor (beta chain) was sequenced in a study of shared clonotypes between healthy human individuals. In the study overall: Used for every donor were three CD4 naive, three CD4 memory, two CD8 naive and one CD8 memory plate.

TCRdb's copy holds only in-frame clones and misses some; the assay was immunoSEQ multiplex PCR. The profile covers over 850,000 clones, with 70% to 80% appearing a single time and roughly 0.62% taken by the ten largest. Each sample came from a Caucasian adult donor living in Nashville, Tennessee. This clone has just a few counts. Its antigen is not known. This CDR3 contains 13 residues. V gave up 6 bases and J gave up 3 bases, with 9 bases separating them. Germline values: CDR1 SGHRS, CDR2 YFSETQ. Findings and caveats of the study: The study found lower generation probabilities in non-shared clonotypes than in those shared by all four donors.

This sequence joins TRBV5-1 and TRBJ2-2; D uncertain. Sequences were obtained from memory CD4+ T cells from PBMCs. The subset here: CD45RA-negative fraction. The receptor was isolated from a man between 18 and 35 years old in good health. Some clones in this sample may be carry-over from other donors' samples. CDR3 nucleotides: TGCGCCAGCACCCCGGTTGACACCGGGGAGCTGTTTTTT. Its translation: CASTPVDTGELFF.